Following are 14 T cell receptor beta chains from one sample sequenced in a study of shared clonotypes between healthy human individuals. The repertoire was sequenced with immunoSEQ multiplex PCR; TCRdb's copy has only in-frame clones and lacks some. Found here are about 680,000 clones, around 92% of them singletons; the top ten hold about 24%. CD8 cells regarded as naive lacked CD45RO, were positively chosen for CCR7, and omitted terminally differentiated effector memory CD45RA+ cells. What was sequenced was naive CD8+ T cells sorted from blood. The receptors shown here come from a man aged 25 to 40 in good health.

This CDR3 is CASSVDDRENTGELFF. CDR3 bases: TGTGCCAGCAGCGTAGACGACAGGGAGAACACCGGGGAGCTGTTTTTT. The gene calls are TRBV9 and TRBJ2-2; 7 nucleotides line up with TRBD1. CDR3 length equals 16 residues. Germline loops: CDR1 SGDLS, CDR2 YYNGEE. After removal of 0 bases from V and 1 base from J, the junction contained 3 bases not matched to a gene.

This clone was found a few times. The genes are TRBV7-2 and TRBJ2-7; D unclear. Germline CDR1 reads SGHTA; CDR2 reads FQGNSA. The CDR3 loop spans 14 amino acids. V was trimmed by 5 bases and J by 0 bases, leaving 11 bases between them. The CDR3, as DNA: TGTGCCAGCAGCCCGTACCCGAGCTCCTACGAGCAGTACTTC. Encoded protein: CASSPYPSSYEQYF.

This rearrangement joins TRBV29-1 to TRBJ2-7; D possibly corresponds to TRBD1 (5 bases). Germline V CDR1 and CDR2: SQVTM, ANQGSEA. The CDR3 is 12 residues long. With 1 base removed from V and 4 bases from J, the gap between germline ends came to 8 bases. CDR3 region: CSVEGGGYEQYF. The CDR3 DNA sequence: TGCAGCGTTGAAGGGGGCGGATACGAGCAGTACTTC.

This clone showed up just once. V and J are TRBV5-1 and TRBJ2-7, with D perhaps given as TRBD1 or TRBD2 (5 bases each). Germline CDR1 reads SGHRS; CDR2 reads YFSETQ. V lost 4 bases to trimming and J lost 5 bases, with 13 bases between them. The CDR3 has 13 residues. CDR3 in DNA: TGCGCCAGCAGCACCCGAGGGGTGCACGAGCAGTACTTC. This gives the protein CASSTRGVHEQYF.

This chain links TRBV27 with TRBJ2-7, with D possibly matching TRBD1 (5 bases). CDR3 length: 14 residues. Looked up from germline, CDR1 is MNHEY and CDR2 is SMNVEV (reference sequence). V was trimmed by 6 bases and J by 1 base, leaving 13 bases between them. This CDR3 is CASSKGYGSYEQYF. Here the CDR3 DNA reads TGTGCCAGCAGCAAGGGGTACGGTTCCTACGAGCAGTACTTC.

This chain links TRBV7-9 with TRBJ1-5, with TRBD1 matching 7 bases. V was clipped by 3 bases and J by 1 base; unmatched bases: 6. CDR1 and CDR2 from the germline V gene are SEHNR and FQNEAQ (reference sequence). The CDR3 has 16 residues. The CDR3 DNA reads TGTGCCAGCAGCTTTACCGGGACAGAGAGCAATCAGCCCCAGCATTTT. Translated, it gives CASSFTGTESNQPQHF.

Comments on this clone: Different DNA sequences within this sample yield the same CDR3. This chain links TRBV19 with TRBJ2-2; D unresolved. The CDR3 extends over 12 amino acids. Germline-derived CDR1 and CDR2 are LNHDA and SQIVND (reference sequence). V gave up 3 bases and J gave up 5 bases, with 4 bases separating them. This chain's CDR3 is CASSIYTGELFF. DNA for the CDR3: TGTGCCAGTAGTATCTATACCGGGGAGCTGTTTTTT.

This rearrangement joins TRBV5-4 to TRBJ2-7; TRBD1 agrees at 10 bases. After removal of 2 bases from V and 4 bases from J, the junction contained 9 bases not matched to a gene. This CDR3 contains 16 residues. CDR1 and CDR2 from the germline V gene are SGHNT and YYREEE (reference sequence). The CDR3 loop is CASSFKGTGAWYEQYF. The CDR3 coding sequence is TGTGCCAGCAGCTTCAAAGGGACAGGGGCTTGGTACGAGCAGTACTTC.

The rearrangement links TRBV27 to TRBJ2-6, with TRBD1 matching over 8 bases. V shed 7 bases and J 1 base; nucleotides not matched to a gene: 3. Germline values: CDR1 MNHEY, CDR2 SMNVEV (reference sequence). The CDR3 is 15 residues long. The CDR3 region is CASTGQVSGANVLTF. The CDR3, as DNA: TGTGCCAGCACGGGACAGGTTTCTGGGGCCAACGTCCTGACTTTC.

The CDR3 sequence is CASSLWRGKWETQYF. CDR3 coding DNA: TGTGCCAGCAGTTTATGGCGAGGGAAGTGGGAGACCCAGTACTTC. The chain links TRBV28 to TRBJ2-5; a weak D match, TRBD2 (5 bases). Germline CDR1 MDHEN, CDR2 SYDVKM. V lost 0 bases and J lost 5, with 13 bases in between. The CDR3 runs to 15 residues.

The chain has TRBV28 and TRBJ2-5; maybe TRBD2 (6 bases). The ends were cut back, 5 bases at V and 0 bases at J, with 16 bases in the middle. CDR1 is MDHEN, CDR2 SYDVKM, per germline. This CDR3 comprises 16 residues. CDR3: CASSVQGGRHQETQYF. The CDR3 nucleotides read TGTGCCAGCAGTGTCCAGGGTGGGAGGCACCAAGAGACCCAGTACTTC.

This clone has a single count. V is TRBV29-1 and J is TRBJ2-3; possibly TRBD1 for D (6 bases). The CDR3 has 15 amino acids. Trimming pared 3 bases from V and 0 bases from J, leaving 13 bases between. Per the germline V gene, CDR1 is SQVTM and CDR2 is ANQGSEA. CDR3 sequence reads: CSVDRTVASTDTQYF. CDR3 in DNA: TGCAGCGTTGACCGGACAGTAGCTAGCACAGATACGCAGTATTTT.

The V and J genes are TRBV7-4 and TRBJ1-2; no clear D gene. The CDR3 is 19 amino acids. Trimming left V 5 bases short and J 4 bases short, with 29 bases between. CDR1 SGHVT and CDR2 SQSDAQ come from the germline V gene. Here the CDR3 DNA reads TGTGCCAGCAGCACATTGTTTTCAGCTCGAGCTCGAAAGACCTATGGCTACACCTTC. Its protein is CASSTLFSARARKTYGYTF.

The chain links TRBV29-1 to TRBJ2-2; TRBD1 aligns across 8 bases. V gave up 4 bases and J gave up 0 bases; unmatched junction bases: 4. The V gene's germline CDR1 is SQVTM and CDR2 ANQGSEA. This CDR3 has 15 amino acids. This CDR3 reads CSVGPGGSNTGELFF. In DNA form, the CDR3 reads TGCAGCGTTGGCCCAGGGGGCTCGAACACCGGGGAGCTGTTTTTT.